The T cell receptor beta chain under discussion was sequenced for a study of cytomegalovirus exposure and HLA in healthy donors. Study results and caveats: Associated with cytomegalovirus, according to the listing, were 150 to 200 TCR beta chains. Later genetic work tied a missense DCLRE1C variant to beta-chain V and J trimming.

This clone was observed once. Its antigen is unidentified. This PCR relied on a set of 60 Vbeta primers and 13 Jbeta primers. Clones were sequenced by immunoSEQ multiplex PCR, and TCRdb holds only the in-frame ones, with some missing. Of about 130,000 clones listed, 70% to 85% were seen once; the top ten hold 2% to 3%. This CDR3 has 15 amino acids. The V and J ends lost 1 base and 3 bases, in that order; junction bases with no gene match: 5. CDR1 KGHSH and CDR2 LQKENI come from the germline V gene. The source of this sequence is a woman aged 55-69 years in good health and CMV-seropositive. The J gene is TRBJ1-1, the V gene TRBV18; TRBD1 matches at 7 bases. Sequenced: PBMCs. Written as DNA, the CDR3 is TGTGCCAGCTCACCACAAAGGGGGCGGGACACTGAAGCTTTCTTT. Amino acids: CASSPQRGRDTEAFF.